The rows below give T cell receptor beta chains drawn from one sample of a study of cytomegalovirus exposure and HLA in healthy donors. Clones were sequenced by immunoSEQ multiplex PCR, and TCRdb holds only the in-frame ones, with some missing. The sample yields more than 150,000 clones, roughly 83% seen once. The sequenced sample was PBMCs. These receptor sequences come from a boy aged 2 to 10 in good health and CMV-seronegative. Both conserved end residues are part of each CDR3. D genes are given only for firm matches. Size is omitted from some rows. Given values are once, few, many or a class for expanded clones.

abundance	v_gene	j_gene	d_gene	CDR3nt	CDR3aa
-	TRBV6-1	TRBJ2-7	-	TGTGCCAGCAGTGAAGCCCTGAGTTCCTACGAGCAGTACTTC	CASSEALSSYEQYF
few	TRBV2	TRBJ1-5	TRBD1	TGTGCCAGCAGGGGACTGGGTTACCGGGACAGGGGCAATCAGCCCCAGCATTTT	CASRGLGYRDRGNQPQHF
-	TRBV11-2	TRBJ2-7	TRBD2	TGTGCCAGCAGCTTAGACGGACTAGTCTACGAGCAGTACTTC	CASSLDGLVYEQYF
once	TRBV5-1	TRBJ2-5	-	TGCGCCAGCAGCTTGATGGGCAGCCAAGAGACCCAGTACTTC	CASSLMGSQETQYF
few	TRBV28	TRBJ2-2	-	TGTGCCAGCAGTTTACTGGGGGAGCTGTTTTTT	CASSLLGELFF
-	TRBV5-1	TRBJ2-2	-	TGCGCCAGCAGCTTCGGGCGGACAACGAACACCGGGGAGCTGTTTTTT	CASSFGRTTNTGELFF
-	TRBV6-5	TRBJ2-7	TRBD1	TGTGCCAGCAGTTACGGACAGGGGGACGACGAGCAGTACTTC	CASSYGQGDDEQYF
-	TRBV6-6	TRBJ2-3	TRBD2	TGTGCCAGCAGGCCGCTGTCGGGAGGATCCACAGATACGCAGTATTTT	CASRPLSGGSTDTQYF
-	TRBV28	TRBJ1-5	TRBD1	TGTGCCAGCAGTATCCGACAGGGGGCAAGCAATCAGCCCCAGCATTTT	CASSIRQGASNQPQHF
-	TRBV7-2	TRBJ2-1	-	TGTGCCAGCAGCTTTTTTGGTACTAGCGAGCAGTTCTTC	CASSFFGTSEQFF
-	TRBV7-6	TRBJ2-3	-	TGTGCCAGCAGCCGCTCCGGTGCAGATACGCAGTATTTT	CASSRSGADTQYF
-	TRBV4-1	TRBJ2-1	TRBD1	TGCGCCAGCAGCCAGACAGGGGGCGAAAATGAGCAGTTCTTC	CASSQTGGENEQFF
-	TRBV18	TRBJ2-7	-	TGTGCCAGCTCACCCTTACCCGGACAGAGCTCCTACGAGCAGTACTTC	CASSPLPGQSSYEQYF
-	TRBV28	TRBJ1-1	-	TGTGCCAGCAGACACCGACGGGGGAACACTGAAGCTTTCTTT	CASRHRRGNTEAFF
-	TRBV4-2	TRBJ2-2	-	TGTGCCAGCAGCCCTGGGAGGAGAAACACCGGGGAGCTGTTTTTT	CASSPGRRNTGELFF
-	TRBV10-3	TRBJ2-3	TRBD2	TGTGCCATCAGTGGGAGGTCTAGCGGAGATACGCAGTATTTT	CAISGRSSGDTQYF
-	TRBV28	TRBJ2-1	-	TGTGCCAGCGGAGTTCAGGGAACATATGAGCAGTTCTTC	CASGVQGTYEQFF
-	TRBV5-1	TRBJ2-5	TRBD1	TGCGCCAGCAGCCCGACACCGACAGGGGAGTTGTTGTTCAGGACCCAGTACTTC	CASSPTPTGELLFRTQYF
few	TRBV5-1	TRBJ2-7	-	TGCGCCAGCAGTTGGGACAAGGCCTACGAGCAGTACTTC	CASSWDKAYEQYF
once	TRBV28	TRBJ2-7	TRBD1	TGTGCCAGCAGGACAGGGACAGGGGGTTCCTACGAGCAGTACTTC	CASRTGTGGSYEQYF
-	TRBV12-5	TRBJ2-2	-	TGTGCTAGTGGTTTTCCGGCGGCCGCCGGGGAGCTGTTTTTT	CASGFPAAAGELFF
-	TRBV2	TRBJ2-1	TRBD2	TGTGCCAGCAATATCCGGGCTAGCGGGAGGTCCCGAGGTGGGCAGTTCTTC	CASNIRASGRSRGGQFF